The T cell receptor (beta chain) under discussion was sequenced for a study of cytomegalovirus exposure and HLA in healthy donors. Regarding the study as a whole: Altogether, 150 to 200 TCR beta chains were recorded as cytomegalovirus-associated.

CDR3 length equals 12 residues. Germline values: CDR1 KGHSH, CDR2 LQKENI. The V and J ends lost 6 bases and 4 bases respectively, with 10 bases between them. Comments on this clone: Its target is unknown.

Profiled with immunoSEQ multiplex PCR; TCRdb holds only in-frame clones, not every one. The sample shows 200,000 or so clones, roughly 84% of them seen only once. This receptor was obtained from a woman aged 18-30 years in good health and CMV-seropositive. The sample consisted of PBMCs. The gene calls are TRBV18 and TRBJ2-7, with D maybe TRBD2 (5 bases). CDR3 DNA: TGTGCCAGCTCCCCGGGGAATTACGAGCAGTACTTC. Its translation: CASSPGNYEQYF. The full variable domain, its missing parts supplied by reference TRBV18 and TRBJ2-7, is NAGVMQNPRHLVRRRGQEARLRCSPMKGHSHVYWYRQLPEEGLKFMVYLQKENIIDESGMPKERFSAEFPKEGPSILRIQQVVRGDSAAYFCASSPGNYEQYFGPGTRLTVT.